This T cell receptor beta chain was recorded in a study of Graves' ophthalmopathy and Graves' hyperthyroidism. CDR3 length equals 14 residues. V shed 6 bases and J shed 2 bases, with 14 bases lying between them. Many counts were recorded for this clonotype. Hyperthyroidism counted as stable given no ophthalmopathy within 18 months of follow-up. TCR beta CDR3 amplification used RNA transcripts. HTBI primers primed a first-round RT-PCR, and a second-round multiplex PCR followed. TCRdb passed the multiplex PCR reads through MiXCR, listing each CDR3 protein once. This table has roughly 380,000 distinct CDR3 sequences, 15% appearing once.

The TCR was taken from a woman aged 18-29 years with stable Graves' hyperthyroidism. Sequencing was carried out using peripheral blood. The chain joins TRBV12-3 or TRBV12-4 to TRBJ2-7, with a weak D call TRBD1 (5 bases). CDR3: CASSPGRTTYEQYF. CDR3 nucleotides: TGTGCCAGCAGCCCAGGACGGACAACCTACGAGCAGTACTTC.